This T cell receptor (beta chain) is from a study of T cells after yellow fever vaccination. V shed 8 bases and J 2 bases; nucleotides not matched to a gene: 7. This CDR3 comprises 14 residues. The V gene's germline CDR1 is SNHLY and CDR2 FYNNEI. This clonotype was seen more than once but under ten times. Its antigen remains unidentified. A single record per CDR3 protein comes from TCRdb applying MiXCR to the 5' RACE reads. The sample lists about 370,000 distinct CDR3 sequences; more than 9% were seen once. General study findings and limits: Bulk-population clonotypes that are abundant could appear as contaminants in FACS-sorted repertoires.

This chain joins TRBV2 and TRBJ2-3, with 7 positions matching TRBD2. The TCR sequence derives from a man younger than 35 who received the YFV17D yellow fever vaccine. The sample here was PBMCs, taken on the day of the first yellow fever vaccination. In DNA, the CDR3 is TGTGCCAGCGGCCGCGGGGGACCCACAGATACGCAGTATTTT. Its translation is CASGRGGPTDTQYF.